This TCR beta chain was sequenced for a study of CD8+ T cells in alopecia areata. Overall study context: Treated patients were given oral tofacitinib, which was dosed at 5 to 10 mg twice daily. Study-level findings and limits: Normal skin's resident alphabeta T cells are also sequenced in scalp samples.

This clone has just a few counts. The antigen is undetermined. In each case, RNA was isolated and then reverse transcribed into cDNA as the sequencing template. Generated by immunoSEQ multiplex PCR, the TCRdb table keeps only in-frame clones and is missing some. The table has roughly 200,000 clones, roughly 59% seen once. This TCR was sampled from a human donor with alopecia areata. The material was CD4+ T cells sorted from blood, obtained at week 0.

This CDR3 reads CASSHNSLTSAEQFF. The CDR3 nucleotides are TGCGCCAGCAGCCATAATTCACTCACATCGGCGGAGCAGTTCTTC. The chain is built from TRBV4-3 and TRBJ2-1; no clear D. Trimming left V 3 bases short and J 10 bases short, with 19 bases between. The germline V gene has CDR1 LGHNA and CDR2 YSLEER. The CDR3 is made up of 15 amino acids.